These 12 T cell receptor beta chains came from one sample sequenced in a study of blood T cell repertoires in COVID-19. Using immunoSEQ multiplex PCR, the repertoire was profiled, and TCRdb retains in-frame clones only, with some absent. Of 300,000 to 400,000 clones in the sample, around 85% are singletons; the top ten hold around 4.5%. Sequences were obtained from PBMCs or T cells enriched from blood (not recorded which). The receptors stem from a woman aged 40 to 55 with acute COVID-19.

The chain couples TRBV6-5 to TRBJ2-1; TRBD1 might be the D (6 bases). V was shortened by 5 bases and J by 3 bases, with 8 bases between the two germline ends. There are 13 residues in the CDR3. Germline lookup yields CDR1 MNHEY and CDR2 SVGAGI. This chain's CDR3 is CASSRTDYNEQFF. The CDR3 nucleotides are TGTGCCAGCAGTAGGACAGACTACAATGAGCAGTTCTTC.

This rearrangement joins TRBV28 to TRBJ1-4; D may be TRBD1 (6 bases). The CDR3 extends over 14 amino acids. Germline loops: CDR1 MDHEN, CDR2 SYDVKM. The V end was cut by 4 bases, the J end by 10 bases, with 16 bases between. The CDR3 sequence is CASSSGVPPSKLFF. DNA for the CDR3: TGTGCCAGCAGTTCAGGGGTCCCCCCCTCAAAACTGTTTTTT.

This clone was counted a single time. J is TRBJ2-7 and V is TRBV5-4; possible D gene TRBD2, 6 bases. Germline assignment: CDR1 SGHNT and CDR2 YYREEE (reference sequence). V was shortened by 4 bases and J by 0 bases, with 14 bases between the two germline ends. CDR3 length: 15 residues. DNA of the CDR3: TGTGCCAGCAGCACCTCTCGCGGGACCTCCTACGAGCAGTACTTC. It encodes CASSTSRGTSYEQYF.

This clone was counted only a few times. The CDR3 nucleotides read TGTGCCAGCAGTCCCCAGATGAACACTGAAGCTTTCTTT. It encodes CASSPQMNTEAFF. The chain recombines TRBV12-3 or TRBV12-4 with TRBJ1-1, with no clear D. Between the trimmed V and J ends, which lost 5 bases and 0 bases, there was a span of 7 bases. The CDR3 contains 13 residues.

This rearrangement joins TRBV7-8 to TRBJ2-1, with 9 bases fitting TRBD2. Losses at the gene ends were 4 bases for V and 4 bases for J; bases not matched to a gene: 5. This CDR3 region has 15 residues. CDR1 and CDR2 (germline): SGHVS, FQNEAQ. Here the CDR3 reads CASSSRLAEYNEQFF. DNA for the CDR3: TGTGCCAGCAGCTCACGACTAGCGGAGTACAATGAGCAGTTCTTC.

This rearrangement joins TRBV7-9 to TRBJ2-7; TRBD2 agrees at 7 bases. Germline V CDR1 and CDR2: SEHNR, FQNEAQ (reference sequence). V was pared by 5 bases and J by 12 bases, with 16 bases of the junction left unmatched. The CDR3 totals 14 residues. The CDR3 DNA reads as TGTGCCAGCAGCAAAAAGGGGACTACAGAGGTCCGGTACTTC. Protein product: CASSKKGTTEVRYF.

This chain connects TRBV2 to TRBJ1-6; 11 bases agree with TRBD1. CDR3 length: 15 amino acids. The germline V gene has CDR1 SNHLY and CDR2 FYNNEI. The trim removed 6 bases at V and 9 bases at J, leaving 7 bases unmatched. The CDR3 DNA follows: TGTGCCAGCAGCGGACAGGGGGCATGGATTTCACCCCTCCACTTT. Translating gives CASSGQGAWISPLHF.

The CDR3 spells CASSIAILGQRFSGNTIYF. For the CDR3, the DNA is TGTGCCAGTAGTATTGCGATTCTAGGACAGCGATTCTCTGGAAACACCATATATTTT. The rearrangement joins TRBV19 to TRBJ1-3, with a tentative D call TRBD1 (6 bases). This CDR3 is 19 amino acids long. CDR1 is LNHDA, CDR2 SQIVND, per germline (reference sequence). Trimming removed 3 bases from V and 0 bases from J, with 21 bases in between.

In this sample, this clone turned up once. The CDR3 DNA follows: TGTGCCAGCAGCGACGTAGGGGTAGGTTGTTGCGAGCAGTACTTC. As protein: CASSDVGVGCCEQYF. This chain joins TRBV6-2 or TRBV6-3 and TRBJ2-7, with a possible D match to TRBD1 (5 bases). The CDR3 length is 15 residues. V was pared by 6 bases and J by 6 bases, with 21 bases between. CDR1 and CDR2 (germline): MNHEY, SVGEGT.

The V call is TRBV14, the J call TRBJ1-5; D is perhaps TRBD1 (5 bases). CDR3 length: 17 amino acids. Germline values: CDR1 SGHDN, CDR2 FVKESK. Trimming removed 0 bases at V and 6 bases at J, with 18 bases between. Here the CDR3 DNA reads TGTGCCAGCAGCCAAGAAAAGGGCAGGGTGATTGGTCAGCCCCAGCATTTT. It yields the protein CASSQEKGRVIGQPQHF.

The V and J genes are TRBV11-2 and TRBJ2-2, with TRBD2 matching over 8 bases. Germline V gives CDR1 SGHAT, CDR2 FQNNGV. CDR3 length: 15 residues. Unmatched junction bases numbered 7, after V lost 5 bases and J lost 5 bases. For the CDR3, the DNA is TGTGCCAGCAGCCCGTTGACTAGCGCTACCGGGGAGCTGTTTTTT. Amino acid sequence: CASSPLTSATGELFF.

This chain joins TRBV19 and TRBJ2-7; 7 bases agree with TRBD1. V dropped 6 bases and J dropped 6; count of bases not matched to a gene: 8. The CDR3 length is 13 residues. Per the germline V gene, CDR1 is LNHDA and CDR2 is SQIVND (reference sequence). CDR3 sequence reads: CASSQDRVSEQYF. CDR3 DNA sequence: TGTGCCAGTAGCCAAGACAGGGTATCCGAGCAGTACTTC.